This is a list of T cell receptor beta chains from one sample in a study of T cell repertoires in cytomegalovirus infection. TCRdb redid the calling of the reads with MiXCR, one entry per CDR3 protein. The table includes some 250,000 distinct CDR3 sequences, roughly 9% detected once. Input material: PBMCs. The receptors derive from a human donor in good health (CMV status not recorded). Some clones in this sample may be carry-over from other donors' samples. The CDR3 runs from the conserved cysteine through the conserved F or W. A D gene is named only where the DNA matches it firmly. Where a row states a size, it is once, few, many or the class of an expanded clone; other rows omit it.

CDR3: CASSPQAGSFGPQHF; DNA: TGTGCCAGCAGCCCCCAAGCGGGGAGTTTCGGGCCCCAGCATTTT; size: many; V: TRBV7-8; D: .; J: TRBJ1-5
CDR3: CSARGASLAGGEQFF; DNA: TGCAGTGCTAGAGGTGCCTCACTAGCGGGAGGTGAGCAGTTCTTC; size: many; V: TRBV20-1; D: TRBD2; J: TRBJ2-1
CDR3: CASTHPGFNEQFF; DNA: TGTGCCAGTACCCACCCAGGATTCAATGAGCAGTTCTTC; size: many; V: TRBV19; D: .; J: TRBJ2-1
CDR3: CASSLPSSGRGNEQYF; DNA: TGTGCCAGCAGCTTACCTTCTAGCGGGAGAGGGAACGAGCAGTACTTC; size: few; V: TRBV7-2; D: TRBD2; J: TRBJ2-7
CDR3: CASSLAGGQGDTQYF; DNA: TGTGCCAGCAGCCTAGCGGGGGGTCAGGGAGATACGCAGTATTTT; size: many; V: TRBV5-4; D: TRBD2; J: TRBJ2-3
CDR3: CASSPPGGRGAEAFF; DNA: TGTGCCAGCAGCCCCCCGGGAGGTCGGGGCGCTGAAGCTTTCTTT; size: many; V: TRBV7-2; D: .; J: TRBJ1-1
CDR3: CASSPEGTKANYGYTF; DNA: TGTGCCAGCAGCCCCGAGGGTACTAAAGCTAACTATGGCTACACCTTC; size: many; V: TRBV7-2; D: .; J: TRBJ1-2
CDR3: CSAKFSQRVGTQYF; DNA: TGCAGTGCTAAATTCTCGCAGCGGGTGGGGACCCAGTACTTC; size: .; V: TRBV20-1; D: .; J: TRBJ2-5
CDR3: CASSLELRGGYQETQYF; DNA: TGTGCCAGCAGCTTAGAACTTAGGGGGGGATACCAAGAGACCCAGTACTTC; size: many; V: TRBV11-2; D: .; J: TRBJ2-5
CDR3: CASRLAGSPEQYF; DNA: TGTGCCAGCCGCCTAGCGGGAAGTCCCGAGCAGTACTTC; size: .; V: TRBV6-5; D: TRBD2; J: TRBJ2-7
CDR3: CASSLTGTINYEQYF; DNA: TGTGCCAGCAGCCTAACCGGGACTATCAACTACGAGCAGTACTTC; size: .; V: TRBV27; D: TRBD2; J: TRBJ2-7
CDR3: CATSRDTAGGGDTQYF; DNA: TGTGCCACCAGCAGAGATACGGCGGGAGGTGGGGATACGCAGTATTTT; size: .; V: TRBV15; D: TRBD2; J: TRBJ2-3
CDR3: CASRTGGLGTEAFF; DNA: TGTGCCAGCAGGACAGGGGGCCTGGGCACTGAAGCTTTCTTT; size: .; V: TRBV6-2/TRBV6-3; D: TRBD1; J: TRBJ1-1
CDR3: CAWSSVGRAFF; DNA: TGTGCCTGGAGTTCGGTGGGGAGAGCTTTCTTT; size: .; V: TRBV30; D: .; J: TRBJ1-1
CDR3: CAWSVLGTGAWNTEAFF; DNA: TGTGCCTGGAGTGTACTAGGGACAGGGGCGTGGAACACTGAAGCTTTCTTT; size: many; V: TRBV30; D: TRBD1; J: TRBJ1-1
CDR3: CASTDWGQSTEAFF; DNA: TGTGCCAGCACCGATTGGGGGCAGAGCACTGAAGCTTTCTTT; size: many; V: TRBV7-8; D: .; J: TRBJ1-1
CDR3: CASSPGGEKPLHF; DNA: TGTGCCAGCTCACCGGGGGGGGAAAAACCCCTCCACTTT; size: .; V: TRBV18; D: .; J: TRBJ1-6
CDR3: CASSSLGDFAEAFF; DNA: TGTGCCAGCAGTTCTTTGGGGGATTTCGCTGAAGCTTTCTTT; size: many; V: TRBV6-2/TRBV6-3; D: .; J: TRBJ1-1
CDR3: CASSLGWGGELFF; DNA: TGTGCCAGCAGCTTAGGGTGGGGCGGGGAGCTGTTTTTT; size: many; V: TRBV7-2; D: .; J: TRBJ2-2
CDR3: CSGMGVETQYF; DNA: TGCAGTGGAATGGGAGTGGAGACCCAGTACTTC; size: few; V: TRBV20-1; D: .; J: TRBJ2-5